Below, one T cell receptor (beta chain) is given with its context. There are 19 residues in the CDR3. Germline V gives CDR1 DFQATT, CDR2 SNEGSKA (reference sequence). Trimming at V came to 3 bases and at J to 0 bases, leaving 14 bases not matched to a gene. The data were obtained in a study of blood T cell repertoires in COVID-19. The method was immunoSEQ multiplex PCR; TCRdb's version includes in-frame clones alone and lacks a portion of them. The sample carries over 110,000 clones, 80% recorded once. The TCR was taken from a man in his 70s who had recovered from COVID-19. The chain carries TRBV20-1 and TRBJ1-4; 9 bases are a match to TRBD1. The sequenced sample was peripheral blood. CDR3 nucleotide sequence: TGCAGTGCTAGTAGGGATTACAGGGGGCGCCTCGCAACTAATGAAAAACTGTTTTTT. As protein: CSASRDYRGRLATNEKLFF.